The clone carrying this T cell receptor (beta chain) was seen only once. Its antigen is unidentified. Germline values: CDR1 SGHNT, CDR2 YENEEA. Trimming removed 5 bases from V and 0 bases from J; junction bases left unmatched: 13. The CDR3 has 19 residues. The record originates from a study of shared clonotypes between healthy human individuals. Turning to the study itself: Used for every donor were three CD4 naive, three CD4 memory, two CD8 naive and one CD8 memory plate.

Under the authors' procedure: Owing to the provision of junction-only sequences devoid of quality scores by immunoSEQ, filtering differed. Sequencing used immunoSEQ multiplex PCR; TCRdb keeps in-frame clones, though not all of them. That table gives V, J and clone size, and the DNA gave D and trimming. Of some 2,100,000 clones detected, almost 96% appear once; the ten largest clones hold roughly 0.13%. Study-wide points: The researchers took only blood, and tissue repertoires probably look different.

This chain connects TRBV11-3 to TRBJ1-5; 10 nucleotides align to TRBD1. The source material was naive CD4+ T cells sorted from blood. Specified subset: CD45RA+ positively selected. The sequence was obtained from a man between 18 and 29 years old in good health. DNA for the CDR3: TGTGCCAGCAGCGCAACCGGGACAGGGGTTCACCATAGCAATCAGCCCCAGCATTTT. Its protein product is CASSATGTGVHHSNQPQHF. Full variable domain (missing parts from reference TRBV11-3 and TRBJ1-5): EAGVVQSPRYKIIEKKQPVAFWCNPISGHNTLYWYLQNLGQGPELLIRYENEEAVDDSQLPKDRFSAERLKGVDSTLKIQPAELGDSAVYLCASSATGTGVHHSNQPQHFGDGTRLSIL.